One sample yielded the 5 T cell receptor beta chains listed below, sequenced in a study of blood T cells in healthy people across ages. Through a sample-barcoded 5' primer and a J-beta primer mix, a second PCR was run for about 6 to 11 cycles. TCRdb redid the calling of the 5' RACE reads with MiXCR, one entry per CDR3 protein. The data show around 1,000,000 distinct CDR3 sequences, with around two fifths seen just once and under 15% held by the top ten. Sequencing was done on a sample of blood. These receptors were obtained from a man aged 18 to 30 in good health.

This clonotype occurred a few times. The rearrangement joins TRBV20-1 to TRBJ1-1, with 7 bases that match TRBD1. The germline CDR1 and CDR2 sequences are DFQATT and SNEGSKA (reference sequence). The ends lost 3 bases at V and 1 base at J; junction bases unmatched: 5. The CDR3 has 14 amino acids. CDR3 sequence reads: CSASGGGPNTEAFF. The DNA for the CDR3 is TGCAGTGCTAGCGGAGGGGGCCCGAACACTGAAGCTTTCTTT.

CDR3 nucleotides: TGCAGTGCCCTTCGAAGCTCCTATAATTCACCCCTCCACTTT. This encodes CSALRSSYNSPLHF. The chain recombines TRBV20-1 with TRBJ1-6; no clear D. The length of the CDR3 is 14 residues. V was trimmed by 6 bases and J by 0 bases, leaving 9 bases between them. Germline V CDR1 and CDR2: DFQATT, SNEGSKA (reference sequence).

This clonotype was observed a few times. This chain uses TRBV12-3 or TRBV12-4 with TRBJ2-7; D is unresolved. The CDR3 length is 17 residues. The germline V and J ends were trimmed by 3 bases and 0 bases, with 18 bases remaining between them. CDR3 in amino acids: CASSFSTRRSSSYEQYF. Here the CDR3 DNA reads TGTGCCAGCAGTTTCTCCACCCGACGGAGTAGCTCCTACGAGCAGTACTTC.

V usage is TRBV7-2 and J usage is TRBJ1-4; D possibly corresponds to TRBD1 (5 bases). Trimming removed 10 bases at V and 2 bases at J, with 17 bases between. The germline V gene has CDR1 SGHTA and CDR2 FQGNSA. The CDR3 contains 15 residues. The CDR3 region is CATRQKGGTNEKLFF. CDR3 DNA: TGTGCCACCAGACAGAAAGGCGGCACTAATGAAAAACTGTTTTTT.

In its sample, this clonotype was seen many times. The rearrangement joins TRBV3-1 to TRBJ2-4, with no clear D. CDR1 is LGHDT, CDR2 YNNKEL, per germline (reference sequence). The CDR3 sequence is 13 residues long. The ends were cut back, 2 bases at V and 0 bases at J, with 2 bases in the middle. This CDR3 is CASSQLAKNIQYF. CDR3 DNA: TGTGCCAGCAGCCAACTAGCCAAAAACATTCAGTACTTC.